The clone carrying this TCR beta chain was detected once. There are 16 residues in the CDR3. Trimming took 3 bases from V and 5 from J, leaving 18 bases between them. The germline V gene encodes CDR1 KGHDR and CDR2 SFDVKD. Sequencing used immunoSEQ multiplex PCR; TCRdb keeps in-frame clones, though not all of them. The table includes more than 100,000 clones, approximately 84% detected once. These data belong to a study of blood T cell repertoires in COVID-19. Study background: PBMCs, B-cell-depleted T cells, or T cells provided the cDNA or gDNA that made up the material.

This chain connects TRBV24-1 to TRBJ2-5; D is possibly TRBD1 (6 bases). The specimen sequenced was peripheral blood. This clonotype originated in a human donor in a cohort sampled during active or convalescent COVID-19. The CDR3 coding sequence is TGTGCCACCAGTGATCCTGCCCCCAAGGGGGTGGAGACCCAGTACTTC. Translating gives CATSDPAPKGVETQYF.